The 18 T cell receptor beta chains in this list originate from one sample, sequenced in a study of Graves' ophthalmopathy and Graves' hyperthyroidism. RNA transcripts were the template, and TCR beta CDR3 regions were amplified from them. A first-round RT-PCR used HTBI primers, followed by a second-round multiplex PCR. TCRdb re-analysed the multiplex PCR reads in MiXCR, keeping a single row per CDR3 protein. The profile shows under 350,000 distinct CDR3 sequences, 15% to 20% of them singletons. The sample taken for sequencing was peripheral blood. All receptors derive from an adult man with Graves' ophthalmopathy.

This clonotype was found a few times. The gene calls are TRBV12-3 or TRBV12-4 and TRBJ1-6; no definite D call. Trimming shortened V by 6 bases and J by 7 bases, and 7 bases separated the two germline ends. This CDR3 contains 12 residues. CDR3 sequence (DNA): TGTGCCAGCAGAAAGCTAAATTCACCCCTCCACTTT. Its translation: CASRKLNSPLHF.

This clonotype was counted ten times or more. The chain employs TRBV7-3 and TRBJ1-1, with D possibly matching TRBD1 (6 bases). This CDR3 is 16 amino acids long. V lost 4 bases to trimming and J lost 0 bases, with 15 bases between them. CDR1 is SGHTA and CDR2 is FQGTGA in the germline V gene. CDR3 in DNA: TGTGCCAGCAGCTCAGCGACAGGAGCTGTGAACACTGAAGCTTTCTTT. Translation: CASSSATGAVNTEAFF.

This chain uses TRBV6-1 with TRBJ2-7, with TRBD1 matching 8 bases. Trimming took 8 bases from V and 7 from J; bases not matched to a gene: 10. The germline V gene encodes CDR1 MNHNS and CDR2 SASEGT. The CDR3 contains 13 residues. The CDR3, as DNA: TGTGCCAGCGGGGCCGGGACAGGCGGGGAGCAGTACTTC. It is translated as CASGAGTGGEQYF.

This clonotype was observed at least ten times. The J gene is TRBJ1-6, the V gene TRBV20-1, with D possibly TRBD1 on 5 matching bases. Germline V gene data show CDR1 as DFQATT and CDR2 as SNEGSKA (reference sequence). This CDR3 is 14 amino acids long. Between the trimmed V and J ends, which lost 3 bases and 5 bases, there was a span of 11 bases. DNA of the CDR3: TGCAGTGCTAGTGCCGGGGCAAATAATTCACCCCTCCACTTT. Translation gives CSASAGANNSPLHF.

This clonotype came up many times. The CDR3 bases are TGCAGTGCTAGTTCCCAGCGGCAAGAGACCCAGTACTTC. It specifies CSASSQRQETQYF. The chain has TRBV20-1 and TRBJ2-5; D is perhaps TRBD2 (5 bases). The CDR3 spans 13 residues. Trimming stripped 3 bases from V and 2 bases from J, with 10 bases between. Germline V CDR1 and CDR2: DFQATT, SNEGSKA (reference sequence).

In this sample, this clonotype turned up many times. The V and J genes are TRBV15 and TRBJ1-2, with D perhaps TRBD1 (5 bases). The CDR3 runs to 17 residues. V lost 3 bases and J 7 bases, leaving 24 bases between the germline ends. Germline assignment: CDR1 LNHNV and CDR2 YYDKDF (reference sequence). Written as DNA, the CDR3 is TGTGCCACCAGCAGGAGGCAAATTGACAGAGTAGGAGGTGGCTACACCTTC. Translating it yields CATSRRQIDRVGGGYTF. Variable domain in full (rest from reference TRBV15 and TRBJ1-2): DAMVIQNPRYQVTQFGKPVTLSCSQTLNHNVMYWYQQKSSQAPKLLFHYYDKDFNNEADTPDNFQSRRPNTSFCFLDIRSPGLGDTAMYLCATSRRQIDRVGGGYTFGSGTRLTVV.

This clonotype was counted at least ten times. The chain is built from TRBV20-1 and TRBJ1-1, with D perhaps matching TRBD1 (5 bases). Germline loops: CDR1 DFQATT, CDR2 SNEGSKA (reference sequence). The ends were cut back, 2 bases at V and 3 bases at J, with 13 bases in the middle. The CDR3 has 14 residues. The CDR3 sequence is CSARSPGRDTEAFF. The CDR3 coding sequence is TGCAGTGCTAGATCCCCAGGGAGGGACACTGAAGCTTTCTTT.

This clonotype has a count of ten or more. The CDR3 is CASSDGWETQYF. The CDR3 region has the DNA TGTGCCAGCAGCGACGGGTGGGAGACCCAGTACTTC. The chain is built from TRBV27 and TRBJ2-5; D is unclear. Germline CDR1 is MNHEY and CDR2 is SMNVEV (reference sequence). The CDR3 runs to 12 residues. Trimming removed 6 bases at V and 5 bases at J, with 10 bases between.

This clonotype occurred many times. The V and J genes are TRBV4-2 and TRBJ1-6; D unresolved. Germline V gene data show CDR1 as LGHNA and CDR2 as YNFKEQ. This CDR3 is built from 16 residues. The ends were cut back, 0 bases at V and 10 bases at J, with 16 bases in the middle. CDR3 sequence: CASSQDHPVLGSPLHF. In DNA, the CDR3 is TGTGCCAGCAGCCAAGATCACCCGGTTCTAGGGTCACCCCTCCACTTT.

The chain uses TRBV2 and TRBJ2-2, with 9 bases lining up with TRBD2. The ends lost 3 bases at V and 8 bases at J; junction bases unmatched: 4. The CDR3 loop spans 14 amino acids. The germline V gene has CDR1 SNHLY and CDR2 FYNNEI. This CDR3 reads CASSDFSGRGELFF. In DNA form, the CDR3 reads TGTGCCAGCAGTGATTTTAGCGGGAGAGGGGAGCTGTTTTTT.

This clonotype has a count of ten or more. Relative to the germline gene, one junction end is altered; a read error may explain this. The V call is TRBV2, the J call TRBJ1-1, with D possibly matching TRBD1 (5 bases). The V gene's germline CDR1 is SNHLY and CDR2 FYNNEI. The CDR3 extends over 14 amino acids. In DNA, the CDR3 is TGTACCAGCAGGGACCCCAATGGCAGGGTAGCGGCTTTCTTT. It yields the protein CTSRDPNGRVAAFF.

This clonotype was observed at least ten times. The chain combines TRBV15 with TRBJ1-6; weak D call: TRBD1 (5 bases). CDR1 and CDR2 from the germline V gene are LNHNV and YYDKDF (reference sequence). V lost 0 bases and J 7 bases, leaving 10 bases between the germline ends. This CDR3 has 15 amino acids. The DNA for the CDR3 is TGTGCCACCAGCAGAGACGGCAGGGTAAATTCACCCCTCCACTTT. Its translation: CATSRDGRVNSPLHF. The full variable domain, its missing parts supplied by reference TRBV15 and TRBJ1-6, is DAMVIQNPRYQVTQFGKPVTLSCSQTLNHNVMYWYQQKSSQAPKLLFHYYDKDFNNEADTPDNFQSRRPNTSFCFLDIRSPGLGDTAMYLCATSRDGRVNSPLHFGNGTRLTVT.

The table lists this clonotype with many counts. The chain joins TRBV12-3 or TRBV12-4 to TRBJ1-6, with 12 bases that match TRBD1. The CDR3 has 16 residues. Trimming at V came to 4 bases and at J to 10 bases, leaving 8 bases not matched to a gene. The CDR3 nucleotides are TGTGCCAGCAGTTCCGGGACAGGGGGCTCAGGATCACCCCTCCACTTT. As protein: CASSSGTGGSGSPLHF.

Many counts were recorded for this clonotype. The chain combines TRBV11-2 with TRBJ1-1; the match to TRBD1 covers 7 bases. The CDR3 runs 17 residues. The trim removed 5 bases at V and 0 bases at J, leaving 12 bases unmatched. Germline V gene lookup returns CDR1 SGHAT and CDR2 FQNNGV. CDR3 sequence: CASSRTGVGALNTEAFF. The CDR3 coding sequence is TGTGCCAGCAGCCGAACAGGGGTAGGGGCCCTGAACACTGAAGCTTTCTTT.

Ten or more counts support this clonotype. One junction end does not reproduce the germline sequence, and a read error may be involved. This chain connects TRBV19 to TRBJ2-7; D is possibly TRBD1 or TRBD2 (5 bases each). CDR1 LNHDA and CDR2 SQIVND come from the germline V gene (reference sequence). The CDR3 spans 15 residues. The CDR3 protein is CASRVRDGESYEQYF. The CDR3 nucleotides read TGTGCCAGCCGAGTCCGGGACGGAGAATCCTACGAGCAATACTTC.

In this sample, this clonotype turned up many times. This chain connects TRBV19 to TRBJ2-7, with 10 bases fitting TRBD1. There are 16 residues in the CDR3. Germline values: CDR1 LNHDA, CDR2 SQIVND (reference sequence). V dropped 6 bases and J dropped 3; count of bases not matched to a gene: 11. CDR3 sequence (DNA): TGTGCCAGTAGCACTCCCGGGACAGGGGCGAACTACGAGCAGTACTTC. Protein sequence: CASSTPGTGANYEQYF. Based on the CDR3 plus reference TRBV19 and TRBJ2-7, the full variable domain is DGGITQSPKYLFRKEGQNVTLSCEQNLNHDAMYWYRQDPGQGLRLIYYSQIVNDFQKGDIAEGYSVSREKKESFPLTVTSAQKNPTAFYLCASSTPGTGANYEQYFGPGTRLTVT.

This clonotype was seen ten or more times. The chain has TRBV4-3 and TRBJ1-2; D might be TRBD1 (5 bases). The CDR3 extends over 14 amino acids. The V gene's germline CDR1 is LGHNA and CDR2 YSLEER. The V end was cut by 0 bases, the J end by 2 bases, with 7 bases between. CDR3 in amino acids: CASSQDWDNYGYTF. The CDR3 DNA is TGCGCCAGCAGCCAAGATTGGGACAACTATGGCTACACCTTC.

This clonotype was detected many times. The chain recombines TRBV4-1 with TRBJ2-7, with D possibly being TRBD2 (5 bases). V was trimmed by 1 base and J by 7 bases, leaving 11 bases between them. This CDR3 region has 13 residues. In germline, CDR1 is MGHRA, CDR2 YSYEKL. The CDR3 reads CASSQVEAQEQYF. CDR3 DNA sequence: TGCGCCAGCAGCCAAGTGGAGGCTCAAGAGCAGTACTTC.